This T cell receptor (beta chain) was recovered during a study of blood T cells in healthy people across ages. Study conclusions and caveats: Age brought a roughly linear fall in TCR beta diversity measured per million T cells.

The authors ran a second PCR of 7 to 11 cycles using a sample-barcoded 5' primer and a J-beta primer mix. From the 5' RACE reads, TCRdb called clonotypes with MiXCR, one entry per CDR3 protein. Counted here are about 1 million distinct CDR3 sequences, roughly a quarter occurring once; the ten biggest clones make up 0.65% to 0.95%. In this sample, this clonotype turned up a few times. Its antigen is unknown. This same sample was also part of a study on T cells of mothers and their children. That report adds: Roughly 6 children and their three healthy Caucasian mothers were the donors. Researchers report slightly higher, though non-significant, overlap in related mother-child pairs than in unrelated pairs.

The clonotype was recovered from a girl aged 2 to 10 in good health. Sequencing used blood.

CDR3 amino acids: CSVLGWGRGVTEAFF. DNA for the CDR3: TGCAGCGTTCTAGGGTGGGGCAGGGGTGTTACTGAAGCTTTCTTT. The gene calls are TRBV29-1 and TRBJ1-1, with D perhaps TRBD1 (6 bases). Germline loops: CDR1 SQVTM, CDR2 ANQGSEA. The CDR3 has 15 residues. V lost 5 bases, J lost 5 bases, and 21 bases lay in between.